The next 31 T cell receptor beta chains were all read from a single sample in a study of beta chain features in type 1 diabetes. Study-level points and caveats: Among all four CD4+ subsets, Type 1 diabetes patients had TCRB CDR3s that were moderately but significantly shorter.

For these receptors, no antigen is known. TCRB transcripts that were expressed got sequenced, as all of the isolated RNA had been reverse transcribed. Measured with immunoSEQ multiplex PCR; TCRdb has only the in-frame clones, and not every one. The repertoire holds roughly 220,000 clones, roughly 16% seen once, with more than 0.075% in the top ten. Material for sequencing was naive CD4+ T cells from blood. The receptors stem from a man aged 25 to 40 with type 1 diabetes.

This clone was found a few times. This chain joins TRBV4-2 and TRBJ1-2; no clear D. This CDR3 comprises 13 residues. The germline CDR1 and CDR2 sequences are LGHNA and YNFKEQ. V lost 0 bases and J lost 3, with 5 bases in between. CDR3 nucleotide sequence: TGTGCCAGCAGCCAAGATGGCGACTATGGCTACACCTTC. Translating it yields CASSQDGDYGYTF.

The chain uses TRBV7-9 and TRBJ1-5, with TRBD1 matching over 7 bases. Germline V gene sequence: CDR1 SEHNR, CDR2 FQNEAQ (reference sequence). This CDR3 comprises 14 residues. With 5 bases clipped from V and 6 bases from J, the junction kept 7 bases outside the gene matches. CDR3 residues: CASSHDREAQPQHF. For the CDR3, the DNA is TGTGCCAGCAGCCACGACAGGGAGGCTCAGCCCCAGCATTTT.

This rearrangement joins TRBV6-5 to TRBJ2-7, with TRBD1 matching over 10 bases. Germline values: CDR1 MNHEY, CDR2 SVGAGI. The CDR3 spans 14 residues. After removal of 6 bases from V and 5 bases from J, the junction contained 7 bases not matched to a gene. Here the CDR3 DNA reads TGTGCCAGCAGATCGGGACAGGGGCTCCACGAGCAGTACTTC. Amino acids: CASRSGQGLHEQYF.

This clone was counted only a few times. The rearrangement joins TRBV5-1 to TRBJ2-7, with D uncertain. This CDR3 region has 15 residues. From germline, CDR1 is SGHRS and CDR2 YFSETQ. Trimming stripped 1 base from V and 2 bases from J, with 13 bases between. This chain's CDR3 is CASSLSAGLAYEQYF. The CDR3 nucleotides read TGCGCCAGCAGCTTGAGTGCAGGCCTCGCCTACGAGCAGTACTTC. Full variable domain (remainder filled in from reference TRBV5-1 and TRBJ2-7): KAGVTQTPRYLIKTRGQQVTLSCSPISGHRSVSWYQQTPGQGLQFLFEYFSETQRNKGNFPGRFSGRQFSNSRSEMNVSTLELGDSALYLCASSLSAGLAYEQYFGPGTRLTVT.

In its sample, this clone was seen a few times. The genes are TRBV25-1 and TRBJ2-3, with 10 bases that match TRBD1. Per the germline V gene, CDR1 is MGHDK and CDR2 is SYGVNS. Unmatched junction bases numbered 10, after V lost 6 bases and J lost 4 bases. This CDR3 comprises 16 residues. The CDR3 sequence is CASSPSRTGGPDTQYF. CDR3 coding DNA: TGTGCCAGCAGCCCTTCCCGGACAGGGGGTCCAGATACGCAGTATTTT.

This clone showed up just a few times. The CDR3 is CASSYYNEQFF. The DNA of the CDR3 is TGTGCCAGCAGTTATTACAATGAGCAGTTCTTC. The rearrangement links TRBV2 to TRBJ2-1; D gene unclear. V lost 5 bases, J lost 4 bases, and 3 bases lay in between. The V gene's germline CDR1 is SNHLY and CDR2 FYNNEI. This CDR3 is built from 11 residues.

This clone was counted between two and nine times. The chain links TRBV5-1 to TRBJ2-7; 12 bases line up with TRBD2. This CDR3 contains 15 residues. After removal of 0 bases from V and 3 bases from J, the junction contained 1 base not matched to a gene. Germline-derived CDR1 and CDR2 are SGHRS and YFSETQ. CDR3 amino acids: CASSLVTSGSYEQYF. Written as DNA, the CDR3 is TGCGCCAGCAGCTTGGTGACTAGCGGGAGCTACGAGCAGTACTTC.

This clone was recorded a few times. This chain connects TRBV18 to TRBJ2-7, with no clear D. This CDR3 comprises 14 residues. Germline CDR1 reads KGHSH; CDR2 reads LQKENI. V was pared by 2 bases and J by 2 bases, with 10 bases between. The CDR3 protein is CASSPGASAYEQYF. DNA for the CDR3: TGTGCCAGCTCACCAGGAGCAAGTGCCTACGAGCAGTACTTC.

The chain has TRBV20-1 and TRBJ2-7, with D tentatively TRBD2 (5 bases). This CDR3 region has 11 residues. The germline V and J ends were trimmed by 3 bases and 5 bases, with 8 bases remaining between them. Germline loops: CDR1 DFQATT, CDR2 SNEGSKA (reference sequence). CDR3 sequence reads: CSARTGDEQYF. CDR3 nucleotides: TGCAGTGCTAGGACCGGGGACGAGCAGTACTTC.

This clone occurred a few times. The chain uses TRBV29-1 and TRBJ2-5; 11 bases are a match to TRBD2. With the DNA end fitting TRBJ2-7 better, the J assignment may be wrong. Per germline, CDR1 SQVTM and CDR2 ANQGSEA. The CDR3 contains 13 residues. CDR3 bases: TGCAGCGTTGAAGGACTAGCGGGATCCGAGCAGTACTTC. Translation: CSVEGLAGSEQYF.

In this sample, this clone turned up a few times. The chain combines TRBV18 with TRBJ1-1, with 7 bases that match TRBD1. Germline V lookup: CDR1 KGHSH, CDR2 LQKENI. The junction had 6 bases not matched to a gene; V was cut back by 2 bases and J by 3 bases. This CDR3 contains 15 residues. The CDR3 is CASSPNRGGDTEAFF. CDR3 DNA: TGTGCCAGCTCACCAAACAGGGGAGGGGACACTGAAGCTTTCTTT. Complete variable domain (other parts from reference TRBV18 and TRBJ1-1): NAGVMQNPRHLVRRRGQEARLRCSPMKGHSHVYWYRQLPEEGLKFMVYLQKENIIDESGMPKERFSAEFPKEGPSILRIQQVVRGDSAAYFCASSPNRGGDTEAFFGQGTRLTVV.

This clone was counted only a few times. V is TRBV7-2 and J is TRBJ1-5, with 9 positions matching TRBD1. V trimming: 5 bases; J trimming: 5 bases; junction bases outside the gene matches: 7. The CDR3 covers 15 residues. Germline CDR1 reads SGHTA; CDR2 reads FQGNSA. The CDR3 here is CASSLQGAGYQPQHF. For the CDR3, the DNA is TGTGCCAGCAGCCTACAGGGGGCTGGTTATCAGCCCCAGCATTTT. Supplemented by reference TRBV7-2 and TRBJ1-5, the full variable domain reads GAGVSQSPSNKVTEKGKDVELRCDPISGHTALYWYRQSLGQGLEFLIYFQGNSAPDKSGLPSDRFSAERTGGSVSTLTIQRTQQEDSAVYLCASSLQGAGYQPQHFGDGTRLSIL.

V usage is TRBV6-4 and J usage is TRBJ2-4; TRBD1 agrees at 9 bases. The CDR3 consists of 13 residues. Germline CDR1 reads MRHNA; CDR2 reads SNTAGT. The junction had 5 bases not matched to a gene; V was cut back by 5 bases and J by 9 bases. CDR3 region: CASSSTGGGIQYF. CDR3 DNA sequence: TGTGCCAGCAGTTCAACAGGGGGCGGCATTCAGTACTTC.

J is TRBJ2-7 and V is TRBV28, with TRBD1 matching over 9 bases. This CDR3 is built from 13 residues. J gave up 12 bases and V 10 bases, and 16 bases lay outside the gene matches. The germline V gene encodes CDR1 MDHEN and CDR2 SYDVKM. CDR3 residues: CAITGQGARITYF. DNA of the CDR3: TGTGCCATTACGGGACAGGGAGCACGTATTACGTACTTC. Using reference TRBV28 and TRBJ2-7 for the parts outside the CDR3, the full variable domain is DVKVTQSSRYLVKRTGEKVFLECVQDMDHENMFWYRQDPGLGLRLIYFSYDVKMKEKGDIPEGYSVSREKKERFSLILESASTNQTSMYLCAITGQGARITYFGPGTRLTVT.

Only a few counts were recorded for this clone. The rearrangement joins TRBV29-1 to TRBJ2-1; a weak D match, TRBD2 (6 bases). Trimming took 4 bases from V and 0 from J, leaving 13 bases between them. The CDR3 has 15 amino acids. Per the germline V gene, CDR1 is SQVTM and CDR2 is ANQGSEA. CDR3 bases: TGCAGCGTTGGGAGGACTATAGGCTCCTACAATGAGCAGTTCTTC. Translated: CSVGRTIGSYNEQFF.

The rearrangement joins TRBV7-2 to TRBJ1-2, with a tentative D call TRBD1 (5 bases). Germline CDR1 reads SGHTA; CDR2 reads FQGNSA. V lost 0 bases to trimming and J lost 4 bases, with 12 bases between them. CDR3 length: 15 amino acids. The CDR3 DNA is TGTGCCAGCAGCTTAGCTCTCCTCGACAGCTATGGCTACACCTTC. Encoded protein: CASSLALLDSYGYTF. Filled out from reference TRBV7-2 and TRBJ1-2, the complete variable domain reads GAGVSQSPSNKVTEKGKDVELRCDPISGHTALYWYRQSLGQGLEFLIYFQGNSAPDKSGLPSDRFSAERTGGSVSTLTIQRTQQEDSAVYLCASSLALLDSYGYTFGSGTRLTVV.

There are a few counts of this clone. This chain connects TRBV7-2 to TRBJ2-7; no reliable D call. The CDR3 is 13 amino acids. Germline loops: CDR1 SGHTA, CDR2 FQGNSA. Trimming left V 1 base short and J 5 bases short, with 9 bases between. The CDR3 loop reads CASSLDPLNEQYF. The CDR3 DNA is TGTGCCAGCAGCTTAGACCCTTTGAACGAGCAGTACTTC.

The chain recombines TRBV28 with TRBJ2-1; a possible D gene is TRBD2 (5 bases). The CDR3 consists of 14 residues. V was trimmed by 5 bases and J by 4 bases, leaving 12 bases between them. Germline loops: CDR1 MDHEN, CDR2 SYDVKM. The CDR3 reads CASSSGGDYNEQFF. DNA for the CDR3: TGTGCCAGCAGTAGCGGCGGAGATTACAATGAGCAGTTCTTC.

CDR3 nucleotides: TGCAGCGTTGTTTCGCAGGGATCTAACAATGAGCAGTTCTTC. This gives the protein CSVVSQGSNNEQFF. The chain uses TRBV29-1 and TRBJ2-1; tentative D call: TRBD1 (5 bases). CDR1 and CDR2 from the germline V gene are SQVTM and ANQGSEA. The V and J ends lost 4 bases and 5 bases respectively, with 15 bases between them. The CDR3 is 14 residues long.

This clone has a handful of counts. This rearrangement joins TRBV5-1 to TRBJ2-3; TRBD2 matches at 10 bases. The V segment lost 2 bases and the J segment 4 bases; nucleotides outside the gene matches: 4. The CDR3 loop spans 15 amino acids. Germline values: CDR1 SGHRS, CDR2 YFSETQ. The CDR3 nucleotides read TGCGCCAGCAGCTTTGGGCTAGCGGGAGCAGATACGCAGTATTTT. The encoded protein is CASSFGLAGADTQYF.

The chain carries TRBV29-1 and TRBJ2-7, with a weak D call TRBD1 (6 bases). The germline V gene encodes CDR1 SQVTM and CDR2 ANQGSEA. V dropped 7 bases and J dropped 4 bases, with 14 bases sitting between them. The CDR3 has 12 amino acids. CDR3 in DNA: TGCAGCGCAAGACGGCAGGGGTACGAGCAGTACTTC. Translated: CSARRQGYEQYF.

The chain uses TRBV29-1 and TRBJ2-5; 7 bases fit TRBD2. The J call may be incorrect, as the DNA end agrees better with TRBJ2-7. Germline loops: CDR1 SQVTM, CDR2 ANQGSEA. The CDR3 length is 14 residues. This chain's CDR3 is CSVTERDYSYEQYF. The CDR3, as DNA: TGCAGCGTCACCGAGCGGGATTACTCCTACGAGCAGTACTTC.

This clone was found a few times. This chain connects TRBV27 to TRBJ1-5, with TRBD1 matching 7 bases. Trimming at V came to 2 bases and at J to 3 bases, leaving 4 bases not matched to a gene. The CDR3 consists of 15 residues. Germline lookup yields CDR1 MNHEY and CDR2 SMNVEV (reference sequence). The CDR3 region has the DNA TGTGCCAGCAGTTTAGAGGGGGCTGCCAATCAGCCCCAGCATTTT. Translated: CASSLEGAANQPQHF.

This clone was counted between two and nine times. V and J are TRBV7-9 and TRBJ2-1; D is unresolved. V was shortened by 5 bases and J by 8 bases, with 16 bases between the two germline ends. This CDR3 region has 14 residues. The V gene's germline CDR1 is SEHNR and CDR2 FQNEAQ (reference sequence). CDR3 sequence: CASSPMTRSDEQFF. In DNA form, the CDR3 reads TGTGCCAGCAGCCCGATGACCCGCTCGGATGAGCAGTTCTTC.

The genes are TRBV2 and TRBJ2-1; TRBD1 agrees at 8 bases. CDR3 length: 15 residues. Trimming took 7 bases from V and 3 from J; bases not matched to a gene: 8. CDR1 SNHLY and CDR2 FYNNEI come from the germline V gene. CDR3: CASIMDRASYNEQFF. In nucleotides, the CDR3 is TGTGCCAGCATCATGGACAGGGCAAGCTACAATGAGCAGTTCTTC.

The chain combines TRBV29-1 with TRBJ2-4, with D possibly matching TRBD2 (6 bases). CDR3 length: 18 amino acids. V was shortened by 5 bases and J by 0 bases, with 23 bases between the two germline ends. Germline CDR1 SQVTM, CDR2 ANQGSEA. This chain's CDR3 is CSVRPPPGSQLAKNIQYF. CDR3 DNA: TGCAGCGTTAGACCCCCCCCCGGGAGCCAACTAGCCAAAAACATTCAGTACTTC.

This clone showed up just a few times. This rearrangement joins TRBV4-2 to TRBJ2-7; D uncertain. With 0 bases removed from V and 2 bases from J, the gap between germline ends came to 8 bases. The CDR3 consists of 14 residues. Per the germline V gene, CDR1 is LGHNA and CDR2 is YNFKEQ. CDR3 DNA sequence: TGTGCCAGCAGCCAAGATCAGGCAGCCTACGAGCAGTACTTC. Translated: CASSQDQAAYEQYF.

J is TRBJ1-1 and V is TRBV7-2; maybe TRBD1 (5 bases). CDR1 SGHTA and CDR2 FQGNSA come from the germline V gene. The CDR3 length is 13 residues. V lost 5 bases and J lost 8, with 15 bases in between. CDR3 sequence reads: CASSQIHRLEAFF. The CDR3 DNA reads as TGTGCCAGCAGCCAAATACACAGGTTGGAAGCTTTCTTT.

The CDR3 DNA is TGTGCCAGCAGCCCAAGGGACAGGGGCTACGAGCAGTACTTC. Translation: CASSPRDRGYEQYF. The rearrangement joins TRBV7-2 to TRBJ2-7; the match to TRBD1 covers 10 bases. This CDR3 has 14 residues. V lost 5 bases, J lost 3 bases, and 4 bases stayed unmatched. Germline V gene lookup returns CDR1 SGHTA and CDR2 FQGNSA.

This chain connects TRBV19 to TRBJ2-3; no firm D call. V lost 3 bases to trimming and J lost 7 bases, with 5 bases between them. The germline V gene encodes CDR1 LNHDA and CDR2 SQIVND (reference sequence). CDR3 length: 11 amino acids. The CDR3 region has the DNA TGTGCCAGTAGTATGTCGAATACGCAGTATTTT. Amino acids: CASSMSNTQYF.

The chain couples TRBV10-3 to TRBJ2-3, with D perhaps assigned TRBD1 or TRBD2 (5 bases each). Germline loops: CDR1 ENHRY, CDR2 SYGVKD. There are 16 residues in the CDR3. Trimming stripped 6 bases from V and 0 bases from J, with 16 bases between. This CDR3 is CAISGAQRPSTDTQYF. CDR3 DNA: TGTGCCATCAGCGGGGCCCAGCGGCCTAGCACAGATACGCAGTATTTT.